The 18 T cell receptor beta chains listed next were all sequenced from one sample in a study of CXCR3-negative and CXCR3-positive naive CD8 T cells. Libraries were UMI-labeled 5' RACE TRB cDNA. TCRdb re-analyzed the 5' RACE reads; it lists each CDR3 protein once, without DNA. The sample has 100,000 to 150,000 distinct CDR3 sequences. Sample: naive CXCR3- CD8+ T cells from blood. This sample's subset: CD45RO-CCR7+CD27+CD95- naive CD8+ T cells lacking CXCR3 (TNR3-). These receptors all stem from a human donor in good health. Some clones in this sample may be carry-over from other donors' samples.

The chain carries TRBV28 and TRBJ2-3; no DNA is available, so the TRBD1 call from TCRdb remains unchecked. The CDR3 loop spans 15 amino acids. Germline CDR1 reads MDHEN; CDR2 reads SYDVKM. The CDR3 region is CASSLIGGALDTQYF.

V usage is TRBV7-2 and J usage is TRBJ2-1; TCRdb indicates TRBD2, and absent DNA this call remains unverified. Per the germline V gene, CDR1 is SGHTA and CDR2 is FQGNSA. The length of the CDR3 is 17 residues. CDR3 residues: CASSAGTSGGFYNEQFF. The whole variable domain, remainder taken from reference TRBV7-2 and TRBJ2-1, is GAGVSQSPSNKVTEKGKDVELRCDPISGHTALYWYRQSLGQGLEFLIYFQGNSAPDKSGLPSDRFSAERTGGSVSTLTIQRTQQEDSAVYLCASSAGTSGGFYNEQFFGPGTRLTVL.

The chain recombines TRBV7-2 with TRBJ2-3; the TCRdb D gene call, TRBD1, has no DNA to confirm it. The CDR3 covers 17 residues. Per germline, CDR1 SGHTA and CDR2 FQGNSA. This CDR3 reads CASSPVEDGGVLDTQYF. Complete variable domain (other parts from reference TRBV7-2 and TRBJ2-3): GAGVSQSPSNKVTEKGKDVELRCDPISGHTALYWYRQSLGQGLEFLIYFQGNSAPDKSGLPSDRFSAERTGGSVSTLTIQRTQQEDSAVYLCASSPVEDGGVLDTQYFGPGTRLTVL.

J is TRBJ2-1 and V is TRBV6-2 or TRBV6-3; TCRdb picks TRBD1, but there is no DNA to check that call. The CDR3 runs 16 residues. Germline V gene sequence: CDR1 MNHEY, CDR2 SVGEGT. This CDR3 is CASSWVGQGPLDEQFF.

The V and J genes are TRBV3-1 and TRBJ2-7; TCRdb selects TRBD2, and the lack of DNA leaves this call unchecked. The germline V gene has CDR1 LGHDT and CDR2 YNNKEL (reference sequence). This CDR3 has 15 amino acids. CDR3 region: CASSPSTSGNYEQYF.

The chain uses TRBV25-1 and TRBJ2-1; with no DNA, the TCRdb D assignment of TRBD1 cannot be verified. This CDR3 has 14 residues. From germline, CDR1 is MGHDK and CDR2 SYGVNS. CDR3 loop: CASSVDRDYNEQFF.

The chain has TRBV7-2 and TRBJ2-2; TCRdb selects TRBD2, and the lack of DNA leaves this call unchecked. Germline CDR1 and CDR2: SGHTA and FQGNSA. The CDR3 runs to 16 residues. The CDR3 sequence: CASSHGTSGYTGELFF.

J is TRBJ2-7 and V is TRBV7-6; TCRdb indicates TRBD1, and absent DNA this call remains unverified. The CDR3 has 15 residues. Germline CDR1 is SGHVS and CDR2 is FNYEAQ. This chain's CDR3 is CASSLARSQSAQQCF. The variable domain in full, completed from reference TRBV7-6 and TRBJ2-7, reads GAGVSQSPRYKVTKRGQDVALRCDPISGHVSLYWYRQALGQGPEFLTYFNYEAQQDKSGLPNDRFSAERPEGSISTLTIQRTEQRDSAMYRCASSLARSQSAQQCFGPGTRLTVT.

V usage is TRBV14 and J usage is TRBJ2-1. CDR1 SGHDN and CDR2 FVKESK come from the germline V gene. The CDR3 contains 15 residues. This CDR3 is CASSQVFVTINEQFF. Based on the CDR3 plus reference TRBV14 and TRBJ2-1, the full variable domain is EAGVTQFPSHSVIEKGQTVTLRCDPISGHDNLYWYRRVMGKEIKFLLHFVKESKQDESGMPNNRFLAERTGGTYSTLKVQPAELEDSGVYFCASSQVFVTINEQFFGPGTRLTVL.

V and J are TRBV29-1 and TRBJ1-2; TCRdb reports TRBD1, a call that lacks DNA to check it against. This CDR3 comprises 14 residues. Germline CDR1 reads SQVTM; CDR2 reads ANQGSEA. CDR3: CSVEEWTGEGGYTF.

The V gene is TRBV7-9, the J gene TRBJ2-1. This CDR3 is 12 amino acids long. Germline CDR1 SEHNR, CDR2 FQNEAQ (reference sequence). The CDR3 sequence is CASSFSYNEQFF.

CDR3: CSGKGAYEQYF. This chain connects TRBV29-1 to TRBJ2-7; TCRdb's D call, TRBD1, is unchecked because there is no DNA. Per germline, CDR1 SQVTM and CDR2 ANQGSEA. The CDR3 runs 11 residues.

The chain links TRBV7-9 to TRBJ1-2; TCRdb's D gene call, TRBD1, goes unchecked for lack of DNA. The germline CDR1 and CDR2 sequences are SEHNR and FQNEAQ (reference sequence). The CDR3 extends over 13 amino acids. This CDR3 reads CASSLGAGYGYTF.

The chain recombines TRBV10-3 with TRBJ2-7; TCRdb returns TRBD1, unconfirmable since there is no DNA. This CDR3 has 12 amino acids. Germline V gene sequence: CDR1 ENHRY, CDR2 SYGVKD. The CDR3 loop is CAIQGRDNEQYF.

CDR3 sequence: CASSLGQGPNNEQFF. The rearrangement uses TRBV7-8 and TRBJ2-1; TCRdb indicates TRBD1, and absent DNA this call remains unverified. This CDR3 has 15 residues. CDR1 is SGHVS, CDR2 FQNEAQ, per germline.

V usage is TRBV6-2 or TRBV6-3 and J usage is TRBJ2-6. The CDR3 is 13 residues long. From germline, CDR1 is MNHEY and CDR2 SVGEGT. This chain's CDR3 is CASSIPSANVLTF.

The CDR3 sequence is CSARATGNSGNTIYF. V usage is TRBV20-1 and J usage is TRBJ1-3; TCRdb's D call of TRBD1 is untestable without DNA. Per germline, CDR1 DFQATT and CDR2 SNEGSKA (reference sequence). This CDR3 has 15 residues.

V and J are TRBV29-1 and TRBJ2-1; TCRdb indicates TRBD1, and absent DNA this call remains unverified. This CDR3 comprises 14 residues. CDR1 and CDR2 from the germline V gene are SQVTM and ANQGSEA. This CDR3 reads CSVDGTGIVYEQFF.